The 25 T cell receptor beta chains below come from one sample, sequenced in a study of blood T cell repertoires in COVID-19. The table came from immunoSEQ multiplex PCR; TCRdb's copy has only in-frame clones and leaves some out. The table lists approximately 140,000 clones, 80% to 90% of them singletons. The sample consisted of PBMCs or T cells enriched from blood (not recorded which). These receptor sequences come from a woman aged 45-65 years who had recovered from COVID-19.

In its sample, this clone was seen a few times. The chain recombines TRBV7-9 with TRBJ1-5; D is possibly TRBD1 (6 bases). The CDR3 sequence is 14 residues long. Trimming cost V 5 bases and J 5 bases, with 13 bases left between them. CDR1 is SEHNR and CDR2 is FQNEAQ in the germline V gene (reference sequence). The CDR3 here is CASSASTGDQPQHF. CDR3 DNA sequence: TGTGCCAGCAGCGCATCGACAGGCGATCAGCCCCAGCATTTT.

The CDR3 DNA follows: TGTGCCACCGCAGGGAACAATGAGCAGTTCTTC. Amino acids: CATAGNNEQFF. This chain links TRBV10-3 with TRBJ2-1; D is possibly TRBD1 (5 bases). V lost 10 bases, J lost 5 bases, and 9 bases lay in between. CDR1 is ENHRY and CDR2 is SYGVKD in the germline V gene. The CDR3 is made up of 11 amino acids.

This clone has just a few counts. This chain links TRBV7-2 with TRBJ1-1; 7 nucleotides agree with TRBD1. The CDR3 is 14 residues long. The ends lost 1 base at V and 7 bases at J; junction bases unmatched: 6. Germline CDR1 reads SGHTA; CDR2 reads FQGNSA. CDR3 nucleotide sequence: TGTGCCAGCAGCTTAGGGCTCGGGACAGTTGAAGCTTTCTTT. It codes for CASSLGLGTVEAFF. The full variable domain, completed using reference TRBV7-2 and TRBJ1-1, is GAGVSQSPSNKVTEKGKDVELRCDPISGHTALYWYRQSLGQGLEFLIYFQGNSAPDKSGLPSDRFSAERTGGSVSTLTIQRTQQEDSAVYLCASSLGLGTVEAFFGQGTRLTVV.

In its sample, this clone was seen once. The chain uses TRBV2 and TRBJ2-5, with 7 bases identical to TRBD2. Looked up from germline, CDR1 is SNHLY and CDR2 is FYNNEI. This CDR3 spans 13 amino acids. The V gene end was trimmed by 3 bases and the J gene end by 5 bases; junction bases not matched to a gene: 3. The CDR3 sequence is CASSDLGGETQYF. CDR3 nucleotides: TGTGCCAGCAGTGATTTGGGGGGGGAGACCCAGTACTTC.

The CDR3 coding sequence is TGCGCCAGCAGCTTTGGACAGGGTATCTGGGAGACCCAGTACTTC. It encodes CASSFGQGIWETQYF. The chain couples TRBV5-1 to TRBJ2-5; 8 nucleotides match TRBD1. Germline CDR1 and CDR2: SGHRS and YFSETQ. V shed 2 bases and J 5 bases; nucleotides not matched to a gene: 8. The length of the CDR3 is 15 residues.

The V call is TRBV5-1, the J call TRBJ2-7, with D perhaps TRBD2 (5 bases). The ends were cut back, 4 bases at V and 3 bases at J, with 8 bases in the middle. CDR3 length equals 12 residues. Germline CDR1 is SGHRS and CDR2 is YFSETQ. CDR3 region: CASSGGSYEQYF. In DNA form, the CDR3 reads TGCGCCAGCAGCGGTGGGAGCTACGAGCAGTACTTC.

V usage is TRBV6-5 and J usage is TRBJ2-3; D is possibly TRBD2 (5 bases). Trimming cost V 5 bases and J 5 bases, with 14 bases left between them. The CDR3 spans 14 residues. Looked up from germline, CDR1 is MNHEY and CDR2 is SVGAGI. The CDR3, as DNA: TGTGCCAGCAGTCTTCAAGGACGGGAAGATACGCAGTATTTT. Translation: CASSLQGREDTQYF.

V and J are TRBV5-1 and TRBJ1-4; TRBD1 matches at 10 bases. From germline, CDR1 is SGHRS and CDR2 YFSETQ. CDR3 length: 14 residues. Trimming cost V 4 bases and J 8 bases; bases outside gene matches: 5. CDR3 region: CASSGGQGGEKLFF. The CDR3, as DNA: TGCGCCAGCAGCGGCGGACAGGGGGGCGAAAAACTGTTTTTT.

V usage is TRBV5-1 and J usage is TRBJ2-4, with 10 bases matching TRBD2. V was clipped by 2 bases and J by 0 bases; unmatched bases: 5. Per germline, CDR1 SGHRS and CDR2 YFSETQ. There are 17 residues in the CDR3. Here the CDR3 reads CASSFDSGGLAKNIQYF. For the CDR3, the DNA is TGCGCCAGCAGCTTCGATAGCGGGGGGCTAGCCAAAAACATTCAGTACTTC.

The chain employs TRBV9 and TRBJ2-1; 9 bases align to TRBD2. The CDR3 consists of 15 residues. Germline V CDR1 and CDR2: SGDLS, YYNGEE. V shed 4 bases, J shed 0 bases, and the junction held 2 bases outside the gene matches. CDR3 nucleotide sequence: TGTGCCAGCAGCCCGACTAGCGGCTCCTACAATGAGCAGTTCTTC. Amino acids: CASSPTSGSYNEQFF. The full variable domain, rest sourced from reference TRBV9 and TRBJ2-1, is DSGVTQTPKHLITATGQRVTLRCSPRSGDLSVYWYQQSLDQGLQFLIQYYNGEERAKGNILERFSAQQFPDLHSELNLSSLELGDSALYFCASSPTSGSYNEQFFGPGTRLTVL.

This chain joins TRBV2 and TRBJ1-5; 8 bases are shared with TRBD1. The germline CDR1 and CDR2 sequences are SNHLY and FYNNEI. The length of the CDR3 is 14 residues. V trimming: 8 bases; J trimming: 11 bases; junction bases outside the gene matches: 14. The DNA for the CDR3 is TGTGCCAGCGGAGGCAGGGGGCGGGTCACGGCCCAGCATTTT. Translating it yields CASGGRGRVTAQHF.

CDR3 sequence: CASSLAGGANEQFF. DNA of the CDR3: TGTGCCAGCAGTTTGGCGGGGGGGGCCAATGAGCAGTTCTTC. This rearrangement joins TRBV27 to TRBJ2-1, with 9 bases fitting TRBD2. CDR3 length: 14 amino acids. V was pared by 3 bases and J by 6 bases, with 3 bases of the junction left unmatched. The germline CDR1 and CDR2 sequences are MNHEY and SMNVEV (reference sequence).

This CDR3 reads CASSLGQGPSGNTIYF. CDR3 bases: TGCGCCAGCAGCTTGGGGCAGGGTCCCTCTGGAAACACCATATATTTT. The chain combines TRBV5-1 with TRBJ1-3; possibly TRBD1 for D (5 bases). The CDR3 loop spans 16 amino acids. V lost 0 bases and J lost 0, with 10 bases in between. Germline CDR1 is SGHRS and CDR2 is YFSETQ. Using reference TRBV5-1 and TRBJ1-3 for the parts outside the CDR3, the full variable domain is KAGVTQTPRYLIKTRGQQVTLSCSPISGHRSVSWYQQTPGQGLQFLFEYFSETQRNKGNFPGRFSGRQFSNSRSEMNVSTLELGDSALYLCASSLGQGPSGNTIYFGEGSWLTVV.

The chain recombines TRBV25-1 with TRBJ1-5, with D possibly TRBD1 on 6 matching bases. Looked up from germline, CDR1 is MGHDK and CDR2 is SYGVNS. The V end lost 5 bases, the J end lost 4 bases, and 9 bases lay between the germline ends. This CDR3 spans 13 amino acids. The CDR3 sequence: CASSSGVNQPQHF. The CDR3, as DNA: TGTGCCAGCAGTTCAGGGGTAAATCAGCCCCAGCATTTT. Using reference TRBV25-1 and TRBJ1-5 for the parts outside the CDR3, the full variable domain is EADIYQTPRYLVIGTGKKITLECSQTMGHDKMYWYQQDPGMELHLIHYSYGVNSTEKGDLSSESTVSRIRTEHFPLTLESARPSHTSQYLCASSSGVNQPQHFGDGTRLSIL.

A single count supports this clone. This chain uses TRBV7-9 with TRBJ2-4, with D possibly being TRBD2 (6 bases). The CDR3 consists of 16 residues. Trimming removed 0 bases at V and 0 bases at J, with 9 bases between. Per the germline V gene, CDR1 is SEHNR and CDR2 is FQNEAQ (reference sequence). The CDR3 DNA is TGTGCCAGCAGCTTAGCGGGACTCCTAGCCAAAAACATTCAGTACTTC. Encoded protein: CASSLAGLLAKNIQYF.

CDR3 nucleotides: TGCGCCAGCAGCCAGCCGGGACAGGGGGCGCAGGGAAACACCATATATTTT. It translates to CASSQPGQGAQGNTIYF. The chain carries TRBV5-1 and TRBJ1-3, with 12 bases fitting TRBD1. This CDR3 contains 17 residues. Germline V CDR1 and CDR2: SGHRS, YFSETQ. Trimming removed 4 bases from V and 4 bases from J; junction bases left unmatched: 9.

This clone has just a few counts. The chain joins TRBV11-3 to TRBJ2-7; 10 nucleotides align to TRBD1. CDR3 length equals 15 residues. The J segment lost 5 bases and the V segment lost 3 bases, leaving 7 bases of the junction unmatched. Per germline, CDR1 SGHNT and CDR2 YENEEA. The CDR3 spells CASSFVGTGEDEQYF. The DNA for the CDR3 is TGTGCCAGCAGCTTTGTGGGGACAGGGGAGGACGAGCAGTACTTC.

J is TRBJ1-1 and V is TRBV4-2, with 8 nucleotides matching TRBD1. V lost 2 bases to trimming and J lost 1 base; unmatched junction nucleotides: 3. This CDR3 is built from 15 residues. Germline lookup yields CDR1 LGHNA and CDR2 YNFKEQ. The CDR3 region is CASSQRQGANTEAFF. The CDR3 DNA reads TGTGCCAGCAGCCAAAGGCAGGGGGCGAACACTGAAGCTTTCTTT.

The CDR3 loop reads CASSSITGGQPQHF. DNA of the CDR3: TGTGCCAGCAGCTCGATTACAGGGGGACAGCCCCAGCATTTT. The V and J genes are TRBV2 and TRBJ1-5, with 8 bases that match TRBD1. V dropped 6 bases and J dropped 7; count of bases not matched to a gene: 8. This CDR3 is built from 14 residues. The V gene's germline CDR1 is SNHLY and CDR2 FYNNEI.

V is TRBV5-1 and J is TRBJ1-1; tentatively, D is TRBD1 (5 bases). Trimming pared 5 bases from V and 0 bases from J, leaving 17 bases between. The V gene's germline CDR1 is SGHRS and CDR2 YFSETQ. This CDR3 contains 16 residues. Here the CDR3 DNA reads TGCGCCAGCAGTGGACACACAGGCATTATGAACACTGAAGCTTTCTTT. Translating gives CASSGHTGIMNTEAFF.

In its sample, this clone was seen a few times. The CDR3 here is CASSNTGNTEAFF. As DNA, the CDR3 is TGTGCCAGTAGTAATACGGGGAACACTGAAGCTTTCTTT. This sequence joins TRBV19 and TRBJ1-1; D not certain. The V gene lost 4 bases and the J gene lost 1 base, with 7 bases spanning the gap. The V gene's germline CDR1 is LNHDA and CDR2 SQIVND (reference sequence). The CDR3 is 13 residues long.

This chain joins TRBV2 and TRBJ2-5; D unresolved. CDR1 is SNHLY, CDR2 FYNNEI, per germline. The CDR3 is made up of 13 amino acids. V was trimmed by 3 bases and J by 7 bases, leaving 12 bases between them. CDR3 nucleotide sequence: TGTGCCAGCAGTGACCCCGGTGTCGGGACCCAGTACTTC. The encoded protein is CASSDPGVGTQYF.

The rearrangement joins TRBV18 to TRBJ2-5; no clear D. V shed 2 bases and J shed 4 bases, with 8 bases lying between them. Germline V lookup: CDR1 KGHSH, CDR2 LQKENI. This CDR3 is 13 amino acids long. CDR3 in DNA: TGTGCCAGCTCACCAGGAGAGGCAGAGACCCAGTACTTC. This translates into CASSPGEAETQYF.

The chain combines TRBV30 with TRBJ2-1, with 9 bases identical to TRBD1. This CDR3 has 15 amino acids. In germline, CDR1 is GTSNPN, CDR2 SVGIG (reference sequence). J gave up 3 bases and V 3 bases, and 6 bases lay outside the gene matches. In nucleotides, the CDR3 is TGTGCCTGGAGCCTGGACAGGGGATTCTACAATGAGCAGTTCTTC. It codes for CAWSLDRGFYNEQFF.

The chain combines TRBV5-1 with TRBJ1-2; a possible D gene is TRBD1 (5 bases). The CDR3 extends over 15 amino acids. Trimming took 1 base from V and 6 from J, leaving 16 bases between them. Per the germline V gene, CDR1 is SGHRS and CDR2 is YFSETQ. This chain's CDR3 is CASSLSPGRQDGYTF. For the CDR3, the DNA is TGCGCCAGCAGCTTGTCGCCAGGGCGTCAGGATGGCTACACCTTC.